The clone carrying this T cell receptor beta chain was picked up a small number of times. The antigen is unknown. The CDR3 is 17 residues long. Germline assignment: CDR1 WSHSY and CDR2 SAAADI. The V segment lost 6 bases and the J segment 0 bases; nucleotides outside the gene matches: 9. The data originate from a study of graft-versus-host responses after intestinal transplantation. Assay: immunoSEQ multiplex PCR; the TCRdb copy retains only in-frame clones and omits some. Of under 150,000 clones listed, 90% are singletons. The chain uses TRBV10-2 and TRBJ2-1, with 9 bases fitting TRBD1. The sample in question was unstimulated CD4+ T cells sorted from spleen or lymph node cells, obtained before intestinal transplant. The sequence came from a human donor who received an intestinal transplant. The CDR3 DNA is TGCGCCAGCAGAAAACCGGGACAGGGAAGCTCCTACAATGAGCAGTTCTTC. This encodes CASRKPGQGSSYNEQFF.